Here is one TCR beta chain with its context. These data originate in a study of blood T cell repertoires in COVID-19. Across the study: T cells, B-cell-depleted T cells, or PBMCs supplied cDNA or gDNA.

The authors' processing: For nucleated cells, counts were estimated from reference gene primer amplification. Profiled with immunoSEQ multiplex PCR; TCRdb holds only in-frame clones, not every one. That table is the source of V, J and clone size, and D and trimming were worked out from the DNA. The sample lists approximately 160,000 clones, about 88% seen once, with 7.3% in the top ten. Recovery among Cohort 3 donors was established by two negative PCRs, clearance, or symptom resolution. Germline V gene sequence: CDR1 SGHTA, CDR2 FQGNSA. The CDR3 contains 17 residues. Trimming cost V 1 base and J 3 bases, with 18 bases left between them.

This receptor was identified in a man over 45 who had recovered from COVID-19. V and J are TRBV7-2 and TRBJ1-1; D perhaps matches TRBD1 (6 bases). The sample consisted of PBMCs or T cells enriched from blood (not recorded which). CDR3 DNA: TGTGCCAGCAGCTTAGGATGGGGGCGCGAACCCGACACTGAAGCTTTCTTT. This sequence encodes CASSLGWGREPDTEAFF.